These T cell receptor beta chains were read from a single sample in a study of blood T cell repertoires in COVID-19. TCRdb keeps only in-frame clones here, not all; method: immunoSEQ multiplex PCR. The sample contains 50,000 to 55,000 clones, more than 75% of which appear only once. The sequencing sample was made of peripheral blood. The source of these receptors is a man aged 50 or older with active COVID-19. CDR3s include the opening cysteine and the closing phenylalanine or tryptophan. Clone size, where shown, is once, few, many, or a class for clones that have expanded.

TRBV19	.	TRBJ1-1	CASRGQGYTEAFF
TRBV3-1/TRBV3-2	once	TRBJ2-1	CASSQGGQVEKFF
TRBV5-1	once	TRBJ1-1	CASSPRASNTEAFF
TRBV18	.	TRBJ2-7	CASSQAPSGRAYEQYF
TRBV19	.	TRBJ2-3	CASSRGGRGDTQYF
TRBV19	.	TRBJ2-3	CASSITPVRSDTQYF
TRBV7-2	.	TRBJ2-5	CASSQGKWVQEETQYF
TRBV7-2	.	TRBJ2-2	CASSRVGGELFF
TRBV7-9	.	TRBJ2-1	CASSPFVQGDEQFF
TRBV6-5	.	TRBJ2-3	CASSHGTSDTQYF
TRBV21-1	.	TRBJ1-1	CASSCGLNTEAFF
TRBV4-2	.	TRBJ2-4	CASSRDRDGAKNIQYF
TRBV7-9	.	TRBJ2-1	CASSLRTNEQFF
TRBV5-6	once	TRBJ1-6	CASSSIGIANSPLHF
TRBV9	.	TRBJ2-1	CASSAPNLGPDYNEQFF
TRBV28	.	TRBJ2-4	CASSSSGTGEKNIQYF
TRBV2	.	TRBJ2-1	CASNLMQFF
TRBV14	.	TRBJ1-1	CASSQESGGGGTEAFF
TRBV9	.	TRBJ2-3	CASSLGLAVGDTQYF
TRBV9	.	TRBJ1-4	CASSVGRAPNEKLFF
TRBV7-2	.	TRBJ2-3	CASSLRLSGTDTQYF
TRBV29-1	.	TRBJ1-1	CSAVTTDEAFF
TRBV3-1/TRBV3-2	.	TRBJ2-7	CASSQPQGSYEQYF
TRBV12-3/TRBV12-4	once	TRBJ2-7	CASSIRGSYEQYF
TRBV24-1	once	TRBJ1-2	CATSTGECTF
TRBV27	.	TRBJ2-5	CASSSRRTGEETQYF
TRBV30	.	TRBJ2-1	CAWSVNGRNEQFF
TRBV6-5	.	TRBJ1-1	CASGSQGWNTEAFF
TRBV14	.	TRBJ1-6	CASSLTTGAYLHF
TRBV9	once	TRBJ2-2	CASSSRDRGSGELFF
TRBV27	.	TRBJ2-1	CASSPWGAYNEQFF
TRBV27	.	TRBJ2-7	CASSLGFEGYEQYF
TRBV30	.	TRBJ1-5	CAWSAWDRNQPQHF
TRBV6-1	.	TRBJ2-6	CASSARGRSGANVLTF
TRBV5-1	.	TRBJ2-5	CASSSRTEETQYF
TRBV19	.	TRBJ2-2	CASINWRDYTGELFF
TRBV19	.	TRBJ1-2	CATADRGANYGYTF
TRBV5-6	.	TRBJ2-3	CASSSSGMRAGADTQYF
TRBV5-1	.	TRBJ1-3	CASSLIGGDSGNTIYF
TRBV5-4	once	TRBJ1-5	CASSLGGQRNQPQHF
TRBV9	.	TRBJ2-1	CASRSSGEGEQFF
TRBV29-1	.	TRBJ2-7	CSVGYPEGGEQYF
TRBV10-3	once	TRBJ2-3	CAISAKAGGAEYLDTQYF
TRBV27	.	TRBJ1-2	CASSRQGAERGYTF
TRBV10-3	.	TRBJ2-3	CAISESMTSGTQGDTQYF
TRBV9	once	TRBJ2-3	CASSFGGAIGDTQYF
TRBV6-5	.	TRBJ2-7	CASSYSEGVPFYEQYF
TRBV5-4	.	TRBJ1-6	CASSSTGLSSPLHF
TRBV5-5	.	TRBJ2-2	CASSRTQRKGTGELFF
TRBV18	.	TRBJ2-7	CASSRPGQGYYEQYF
TRBV2	.	TRBJ1-4	CASSENTGSMTTNEKLFF
TRBV7-2	.	TRBJ1-4	CASSLSAGDRLFF
TRBV30	once	TRBJ1-6	CAWKGQGNSPLHF
TRBV4-1	few	TRBJ1-1	CASSQDVSSEAFF